The present T cell receptor beta chain was sequenced within a study of T cells expressing NK-cell markers. The overall study: Eight donors were sequenced, of whom seven were HCMV-seropositive, while the remaining one was HCMV-seronegative.

The CDR3 loop spans 12 amino acids. Germline lookup yields CDR1 SGHKS and CDR2 YYEKEE (reference sequence). With UMIs, 5'RACE template switching was used to make TCR beta cDNA. TCRdb derives one entry per CDR3 protein from the 5' RACE reads, leaving out DNA. This repertoire includes roughly 110,000 distinct CDR3 sequences. Sequencing was done on a sample of blood T cells: a sorted CD56 or NKG2C T cell subset, CD4+ or CD8+ T cells, or bulk PBMC T cells (not recorded which). This receptor was identified in a woman aged 18 to 75 in good health. The chain is built from TRBV5-5 and TRBJ2-7. The CDR3 reads CASSLDQREQYF.